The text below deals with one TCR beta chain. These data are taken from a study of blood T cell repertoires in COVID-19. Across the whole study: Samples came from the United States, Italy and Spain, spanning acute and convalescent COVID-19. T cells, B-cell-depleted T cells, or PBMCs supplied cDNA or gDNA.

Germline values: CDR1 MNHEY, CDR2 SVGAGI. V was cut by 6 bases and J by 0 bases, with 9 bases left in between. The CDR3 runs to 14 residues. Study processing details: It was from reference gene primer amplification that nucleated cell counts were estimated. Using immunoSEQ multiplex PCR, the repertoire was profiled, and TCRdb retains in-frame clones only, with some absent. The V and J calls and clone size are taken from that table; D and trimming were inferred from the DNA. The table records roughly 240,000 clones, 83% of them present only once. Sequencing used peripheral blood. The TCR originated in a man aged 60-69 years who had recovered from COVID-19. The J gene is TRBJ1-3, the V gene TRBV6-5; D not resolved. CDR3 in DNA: TGTGCCAGCAGCCCCTGGCTCTCTGGAAACACCATATATTTT. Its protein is CASSPWLSGNTIYF.